This T cell receptor beta chain was found in a study of cytomegalovirus exposure and HLA in healthy donors (TCRdb year 2017). For the wider study: In an earlier analysis of some 610 of the donors, around 300 Gb of sequence data and 90 million to 130 million unique TCR beta sequences from about 179 million T cells were reported. Approximately 310 gigabases of sequencing data and approximately 80 million unique TCR sequences were included in an early release covering roughly 700 HLA-typed donors. Among the roughly 430 genotyped donors, about 85% belonged to the genetic ancestry cluster associated with self-reported Caucasian donors. The aim of the study was to test whether cataloging public T cell receptors could identify signatures of past pathogen exposure. The study profiled the T cell repertoires of about 640 subjects by immunosequencing and related them to cytomegalovirus serostatus. Besides the first cohort of roughly 660 subjects, a separate validation cohort made up of some 110 different subjects was used. To predict cytomegalovirus infection status, the study combined high-throughput TCR immunosequencing, statistical association of individual TCRs with disease status, and machine learning. A later analysis re-analyzed previously published TCR beta repertoires from about 600 donors and added high-resolution HLA genotyping to study TCR occurrence patterns. In the later analysis, no new phenotypic data were used to find candidate immune exposures; instead, reliance was placed on TCR beta sequences and their occurrence across donors. To decide whether each TCR beta V gene segment behaved as functional or pseudogenic, an earlier analysis of several hundred of the donors relied on high-throughput TCR beta sequencing. Donor age, sex, ethnicity and CMV serostatus were compiled together with the repertoire data. A later genetic analysis used genome-wide SNP genotypes for 398 of the 666 donors, treating that subset as a discovery cohort. All discovery cohort repertoires had been generated using a single sequencing platform. Class I and class II HLA loci were covered by the typing at four-digit resolution. The number of donors typed differed by locus, with roughly 629-640 for A, B, C, DRB1 and DQB1, more than 500 for DQA1, approximately 580 for DPA1, and 400 to 490 for DPB1. Roughly 5 DR-DQ haplotypes were treated as single units for association and clustering because of strong linkage in the cohort. Across 300 to 500 genotyped donors of the cohort, an average of approximately 200,000 unique TCR beta nucleotide sequences per donor were sequenced, and roughly 20% of those sequences were non-productive. The full study reports these points: The sequencing pipeline was judged likely to have produced a cluster of highly shared sequence variants as a technical artifact. The only immune exposure information available for the cohort was CMV serostatus. In an earlier analysis of 587 of the donors, most TCR beta V segments were observed in productive rearrangements about 90% or about 30% of the time, broadly matching IMGT annotations. It was suggested by the authors that the approach could potentially be generalized to other disease states and immunological phenotypes. In vitro tests confirmed that a few of the cytomegalovirus-associated TCR beta chains recognize cytomegalovirus antigens. The study gave a list of more than 150 TCR beta chains associated with cytomegalovirus. A further reported finding was that TCR beta sequences accurately predicted the HLA-A and HLA-B alleles for most subjects in the first cohort. In both the original and validation cohorts, the classifier was reported to diagnose cytomegalovirus status with high specificity and sensitivity. The 87-base-pair reads could not distinguish some IMGT-functional V segments, including TRBV6-2 and TRBV6-3, so those segments were excluded. Assigning TCR associations to individual alleles was difficult when HLA alleles, especially DR and DQ, strongly co-occurred. A later analysis found that TCR association rates varied across HLA loci, with DRB1 alleles showing the most associated TCRs and HLA-C alleles the fewest. While some public TCRs were present in many individuals, most TCR sequences turned up only very rarely across donors. According to a later analysis, parvovirus B19, influenza, CMV and Epstein-Barr virus appeared linked to several top co-occurrence clusters. Linkage disequilibrium might explain the correlated functional status among segregating V segments, but an unknown experimental factor could not be excluded. Sequencing depth was assumed to be roughly uniform across donors in the presence/absence analyses, though that assumption may not hold. Because some donors lacked HLA typing at each locus, the association tests relied only on the typed subset. The earlier analysis of nearly 600 of the donors excluded 15 to 20 rarely observed V segments, including chromosome 9 orphons, because counts were too low. Most CMV-associated TCR beta chains appeared to be HLA-restricted in a later analysis, and the HLA associations seemed to be driven largely by CMV exposure. Compared with the approximately 600-donor mean, donors in an Asian-associated ancestry cluster had fewer N-insertions in productive TCRs, according to a later genetic analysis. The cohort was sequenced for TCR beta chains only, and without alpha or paired-chain data the features that could be detected were limited. In a later analysis, some 17,000 TCR beta sequences were associated with specific HLA alleles at a false discovery rate of 0.05. Compared with equally common non-associated chains, HLA-associated TCR beta chains in a later analysis were more clonally expanded and had lower generation probabilities. In a later genetic analysis, a missense DCLRE1C variant was associated with V-gene and J-gene trimming of TCR beta chains, and the association was replicated in an independent cohort.

Including cysteine and phenylalanine, the CDR3 has 14 amino acids. Solely the CDR3 DNA is kept, with 42 bases framed from the first base. Relative to germline, V is missing 10 bases and J is missing 2 bases, with 9 bases of the junction outside any gene match. The germline V gene supplies CDR1 MDHEN and CDR2 SYDVKM. The method behind the library was the immunoSEQ multiplex PCR assay. The multiplex PCR relied on a mix of 60 forward primers for TCR Vbeta segments and 13 reverse primers for TCR Jbeta segments. The CDR3 region of rearranged TCR beta genes was amplified from genomic DNA by a multiplex PCR assay. On the Illumina HiSeq System, the amplified TCR beta libraries were sequenced as 87-base-pair reads. As for the authors' bioinformatics: In a later analysis, tens of millions of unique TCR beta chains were counted across the roughly 670 repertoires, and around 10 million of these chains were shared by at least two donors. Raw reads were error-corrected and collapsed into unique sequences with a nearest-neighbor algorithm that merged closely related sequences to remove PCR and sequencing errors. CDR3 sequences were aligned to IMGT reference sequences to assign V, D and J gene segments. For a sequence to be retained, a match of at least six nucleotides was required to both a V gene segment and a J gene segment. A rearrangement counted as productive if the CDR3 had no stop codons and remained in frame with V and J, and every other rearrangement counted as non-productive. CDR3 was defined according to IMGT convention as the region running from the second conserved V-encoded cysteine to the conserved J-encoded phenylalanine. In an earlier analysis of around 640 of the donors, sequences lacking an unambiguous match to a single V gene segment were excluded. An earlier analysis of 550 to 650 of the donors classified V segments as functional when productive rearrangements were above 56.7% and as segregating when the standard deviation between donors was above 5%. A statistical classification framework was built for diagnosing cytomegalovirus status from the catalog of TCR beta chain sequences. A later analysis assigned V and J genes by comparing TCR nucleotide sequences with IMGT/GENE-DB human TR gene sequences. In a later analysis, CDR3 sequences and most-parsimonious VDJ recombination scenarios were assigned using the TCRdist pipeline. In a later analysis, every TCR beta chain was defined by the combination of its CDR3 amino acid sequence and its V-gene family, and reads without a unique V-gene family were dropped. As a way to deal with suspected cross-contamination and a sequencing artifact, a later analysis dropped 640 or so nucleotide sequences that were highly shared and had low generation probability. In a later analysis, a clonal expansion index was calculated for each public chain from normalized within-repertoire ranks of inferred template counts. In a later analysis, generation probabilities were computed with a VDJ recombination model fitted to out-of-frame rearrangements, and the resulting probabilities were checked against IGoR. In a later analysis, hypergeometric tests were used to score TCR-TCR, TCR-HLA and TCR-CMV co-occurrence, with a repertoire-size bias correction applied to TCR pairs. A later analysis estimated false discovery rates by permuting HLA or CMV assignments 20 times. A later analysis grouped co-occurring TCRs with DBSCAN, adding TCRdist sequence similarity when clustering within HLA-allele-positive subsets. Co-occurrence clustering excluded repertoires with fewer than 30,000 or more than 120,000 public chains, plus five with anomalous nucleotide sharing. Here the immuneACCESS table is served through TCRdb, limited to in-frame sequences with V and J called. Missing clones are a known gap in these copies; in checked studies unresolved V genes cover under half, and the rest lacks a known reason. The DNA gave D and trimming, while V, J and clone size come from that table. In this sample the table shows about 130,000 clones, 79% of which occur a single time. The ten largest clones add up to about 2% of the sample.

Notes on this clone: This receptor's antigen is unknown. The record has no base qualities; no much larger clone is one base away.

The cohort consisted of hundreds of healthy bone marrow donors. At the time of sampling, every cohort member was nominally healthy, though immune exposures that went unrecorded were likely present. The donor was CMV seronegative and belonged to the group of 352 seronegative cohort members. Each donor provided a peripheral blood sample, and peripheral blood mononuclear cells were used for TCR beta sequencing. Genomic DNA extraction from the blood cell samples was performed with the Qiagen DNeasy Blood Extraction Kit. The sample comprised PBMCs. The receptor comes from a man aged 18 to 29 in good health and CMV-seronegative. This chain joins TRBV28 to TRBJ1-2; 8 of the junction bases match TRBD1. CDR3 reads: CAISFGQGNYGYTF. The bases read TGTGCCATCTCATTTGGACAGGGAAACTATGGCTACACCTTC.